The 21 T cell receptor beta chains given below trace back to one sample, sequenced in a study of T cell responses to AZD1222 COVID-19 vaccine. The table came from immunoSEQ multiplex PCR; TCRdb's copy has only in-frame clones and leaves some out. The repertoire has some 190,000 clones, 80% to 90% of them found once; the top ten carry around 6.9%. The sequencing used peripheral blood, collected on day 0 of AZD1222 vaccination. Receptor source: an adult in good health.

The chain couples TRBV6-5 to TRBJ2-1; TRBD2 agrees at 8 bases. Germline CDR1 is MNHEY and CDR2 is SVGAGI. The CDR3 sequence is 15 residues long. Trimming took 8 bases from V and 12 from J; bases not matched to a gene: 18. In DNA form, the CDR3 reads TGTGCCAGCGCGGTGTCTCGCGGGGGGCCAGGCGGGCAGTTCTTC. Amino acids: CASAVSRGGPGGQFF.

V gene TRBV28 combines with J gene TRBJ2-1; 9 bases line up with TRBD1. The CDR3 extends over 17 amino acids. V gave up 5 bases and J gave up 5 bases; unmatched junction bases: 13. Looked up from germline, CDR1 is MDHEN and CDR2 is SYDVKM. The CDR3: CASSLPYTGTGNNEQFF. The CDR3, as DNA: TGTGCCAGCAGTCTACCTTACACCGGGACAGGGAACAATGAGCAGTTCTTC.

The chain joins TRBV6-5 to TRBJ1-5; D is perhaps TRBD1 (5 bases). Trimming removed 7 bases at V and 4 bases at J, with 17 bases between. The CDR3 totals 15 residues. The germline V gene has CDR1 MNHEY and CDR2 SVGAGI. The CDR3 region has the DNA TGTGCCAGCAATACCGGGGGTTCTTGGAATCAGCCCCAGCATTTT. Translating it yields CASNTGGSWNQPQHF.

V and J are TRBV5-1 and TRBJ2-7; 7 bases map to TRBD1. The CDR3 loop spans 14 amino acids. Unmatched junction bases numbered 5, after V lost 4 bases and J lost 1 base. The germline CDR1 and CDR2 sequences are SGHRS and YFSETQ. Here the CDR3 DNA reads TGCGCCAGCAGCCCAGGGACAGAGTCCTACGAGCAGTACGTC. As protein: CASSPGTESYEQYV.

This rearrangement joins TRBV21-1 to TRBJ1-1. TRBV21-1 counts as a pseudogene. The CDR3 contains 14 residues. The CDR3 loop is CASSRGFPGTEAFF. DNA of the CDR3: TGTGCCAGCAGCAGAGGGTTCCCGGGAACTGAAGCTTTCTTT.

This chain uses TRBV27 with TRBJ2-5; maybe TRBD1 (5 bases). V lost 6 bases and J 0 bases, leaving 17 bases between the germline ends. The CDR3 totals 16 residues. Germline V gene sequence: CDR1 MNHEY, CDR2 SMNVEV (reference sequence). For the CDR3, the DNA is TGTGCCAGCAGACGCACCAGGGAACTGTACCAAGAGACCCAGTACTTC. As protein: CASRRTRELYQETQYF.

This chain connects TRBV6-2 or TRBV6-3 to TRBJ2-7; 7 nucleotides match TRBD1. The CDR3 sequence is 18 residues long. J lost 1 base, V lost 0 bases, and 12 bases had no gene match. Germline CDR1 reads MNHEY; CDR2 reads SVGEGT. Here the CDR3 DNA reads TGTGCCAGCAGTTACTCAATTTTGACCGGGACAGCTTCCTACGAGCAGTACTTC. Encoded protein: CASSYSILTGTASYEQYF.

This chain connects TRBV5-4 to TRBJ2-7; TRBD2 might be the D (6 bases). V lost 9 bases and J 3 bases, leaving 22 bases between the germline ends. Germline CDR1 and CDR2: SGHNT and YYREEE (reference sequence). The CDR3 runs to 15 residues. The CDR3 sequence is CATSLWGTGDYEQYV. The CDR3 coding sequence is TGTGCCACCTCCCTGTGGGGGACTGGAGACTACGAGCAGTACGTC.

The V call is TRBV10-3, the J call TRBJ1-5; 8 bases are shared with TRBD1. This CDR3 spans 14 amino acids. The junction had 5 bases not matched to a gene; V was cut back by 6 bases and J by 4 bases. Germline V gene lookup returns CDR1 ENHRY and CDR2 SYGVKD. The CDR3 bases are TGTGCCATCAGCCGGGACAGGCAAAATCAGCCCCAGCATTTT. Protein: CAISRDRQNQPQHF.

With regard to this clone: One junction end does not reproduce the germline sequence, and a read error may be involved. V is TRBV5-4 and J is TRBJ1-6; a weak D match, TRBD1 (6 bases). Germline loops: CDR1 SGHNT, CDR2 YYREEE (reference sequence). The CDR3 has 15 residues. CDR3 region: CASRPGVVIDSPLHF. The CDR3 DNA follows: TGTGCAAGCAGACCAGGGGTCGTCATCGATTCACCCCTCCACTTT. Full variable domain (rest looked up from reference TRBV5-4 and TRBJ1-6): ETGVTQSPTHLIKTRGQQVTLRCSSQSGHNTVSWYQQALGQGPQFIFQYYREEENGRGNFPPRFSGLQFPNYSSELNVNALELDDSALYLCASRPGVVIDSPLHFGNGTRLTVT.

The V call is TRBV7-6, the J call TRBJ2-1; 10 bases align to TRBD2. The CDR3 consists of 15 residues. In germline, CDR1 is SGHVS, CDR2 FNYEAQ. Unmatched junction bases numbered 4, after V lost 1 base and J lost 7 bases. Here the CDR3 reads CASSLGGAGGNEQFF. The CDR3 coding sequence is TGTGCCAGCAGCTTAGGCGGAGCGGGAGGGAATGAGCAGTTCTTC.

The CDR3 nucleotides read TGTGCCAGCAGCCACCGGACATTCTATGGCTACACCTTC. Translating it yields CASSHRTFYGYTF. The chain has TRBV14 and TRBJ1-2; D may be TRBD1 (5 bases). The CDR3 is 13 amino acids. Germline-derived CDR1 and CDR2 are SGHDN and FVKESK. Trimming shortened V by 3 bases and J by 4 bases, and 9 bases separated the two germline ends.

The rearrangement joins TRBV7-9 to TRBJ2-7; D is perhaps TRBD1 (5 bases). Trimming pared 5 bases from V and 4 bases from J, leaving 12 bases between. CDR1 is SEHNR, CDR2 FQNEAQ, per germline (reference sequence). The CDR3 has 13 amino acids. CDR3 bases: TGTGCCAGCAGCCGCTATCAGGGTTACGAGCAGTACTTC. As protein: CASSRYQGYEQYF.

Here the CDR3 reads CSAAQGGTLFF. DNA of the CDR3: TGCAGTGCTGCACAGGGGGGAACACTGTTTTTT. This chain connects TRBV20-1 to TRBJ1-4; TRBD1 agrees at 8 bases. CDR3 length: 11 residues. V was clipped by 5 bases and J by 13 bases; unmatched bases: 6. Germline V gives CDR1 DFQATT, CDR2 SNEGSKA (reference sequence).

The chain joins TRBV5-4 to TRBJ2-3; D may be TRBD2 (5 bases). Looked up from germline, CDR1 is SGHNT and CDR2 is YYREEE (reference sequence). The CDR3 runs 13 residues. Trimming left V 5 bases short and J 8 bases short, with 15 bases between. CDR3 coding DNA: TGTGCCAGCAGTCCGGGGTCCGTCGGTACGCAGTATTTT. This encodes CASSPGSVGTQYF.

V usage is TRBV6-1 and J usage is TRBJ1-5; D is uncertain. V was trimmed by 2 bases and J by 3 bases, leaving 11 bases between them. The length of the CDR3 is 15 residues. From germline, CDR1 is MNHNS and CDR2 SASEGT. CDR3 in DNA: TGTGCCAGCAGTGAAAGGGAACTAAACAATCAGCCCCAGCATTTT. Residues: CASSERELNNQPQHF.

CDR3 DNA: TGTGCCAGCAGCTTAGTCGTAGCAGGTGGGGAAGGGGAAAAACTGTTTTTT. The encoded protein is CASSLVVAGGEGEKLFF. The rearrangement links TRBV7-6 to TRBJ1-4; D is undetermined. The CDR3 length is 17 residues. Trimming took off 1 base at V and 8 bases at J, with 20 bases between the two ends. Germline V CDR1 and CDR2: SGHVS, FNYEAQ.

J is TRBJ2-1 and V is TRBV18, with D unclear. From germline, CDR1 is KGHSH and CDR2 LQKENI. Trimming shortened V by 6 bases and J by 7 bases, and 13 bases separated the two germline ends. The CDR3 loop spans 13 amino acids. For the CDR3, the DNA is TGTGCCAGCTCTCCCCGCTATGAGAATGAGCAGTTCTTC. It yields the protein CASSPRYENEQFF.

The V call is TRBV6-5, the J call TRBJ1-2, with D maybe TRBD1 (6 bases). Germline V gene lookup returns CDR1 MNHEY and CDR2 SVGAGI. The ends were cut back, 2 bases at V and 7 bases at J, with 14 bases in the middle. This CDR3 is built from 14 residues. The CDR3 nucleotides are TGTGCCAGCAGTTACCAACAGGGATCGGGTGGCTACACCTTC. It yields the protein CASSYQQGSGGYTF.

This chain links TRBV10-1 with TRBJ1-1; possible D gene TRBD1, 5 bases. CDR1 and CDR2 (germline): WNHNN, SYGVQD (reference sequence). The V end was cut by 6 bases, the J end by 2 bases, with 19 bases between. The length of the CDR3 is 16 residues. The CDR3 DNA is TGCGCCAGCAGGGGAGGCAGGGATAAATATAACACTGAAGCTTTCTTT. Protein product: CASRGGRDKYNTEAFF.

V is TRBV7-9 and J is TRBJ1-4; D ambiguous. This CDR3 has 14 amino acids. Germline V gene lookup returns CDR1 SEHNR and CDR2 FQNEAQ (reference sequence). V was trimmed by 2 bases and J by 7 bases, leaving 11 bases between them. In DNA, the CDR3 is TGTGCCAGCAGCTTATTCGGGGATGGTGAAAAACTGTTTTTT. It translates to CASSLFGDGEKLFF. Supplemented by reference TRBV7-9 and TRBJ1-4, the full variable domain reads DTGVSQNPRHKITKRGQNVTFRCDPISEHNRLYWYRQTLGQGPEFLTYFQNEAQLEKSRLLSDRFSAERPKGSFSTLEIQRTEQGDSAMYLCASSLFGDGEKLFFGSGTQLSVL.